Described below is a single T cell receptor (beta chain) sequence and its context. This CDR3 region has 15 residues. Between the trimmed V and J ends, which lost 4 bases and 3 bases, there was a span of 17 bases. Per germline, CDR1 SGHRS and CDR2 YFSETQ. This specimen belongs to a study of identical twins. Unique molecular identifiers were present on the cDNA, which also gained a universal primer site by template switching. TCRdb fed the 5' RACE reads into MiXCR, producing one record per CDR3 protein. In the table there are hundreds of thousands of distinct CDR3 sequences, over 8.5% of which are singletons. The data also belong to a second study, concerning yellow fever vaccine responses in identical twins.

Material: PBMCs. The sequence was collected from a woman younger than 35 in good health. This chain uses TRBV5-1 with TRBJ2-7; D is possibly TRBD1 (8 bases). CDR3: CASSTTGGVGYEQYF. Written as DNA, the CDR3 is TGCGCCAGCAGCACCACAGGGGGGGTGGGCTACGAGCAGTACTTC.